The text below deals with one TCR beta chain. Its antigen is not identified. These data originate in a study of OX40 agonist ivuxolimab in advanced cancers. Trimming took off 4 bases at V and 6 bases at J, with 19 bases between the two ends. Looked up from germline, CDR1 is WSHSY and CDR2 is SAAADI. The CDR3 covers 16 residues. Repertoires were generated with immunoSEQ multiplex PCR, while TCRdb's copy carries only in-frame clones and drops some. The repertoire includes tens of thousands of clones, roughly 88% of them detected once, and more than 20% sits in the top ten. Overall study findings and caveats: Patients who responded partially at 0.1-3.0 mg/kg showed clonal expansion ranking among the lowest.

This TCR was recovered from an adult with an advanced solid tumor such as melanoma, head and neck, liver or kidney cancer. This sequence joins TRBV10-2 and TRBJ1-5; tentative D call: TRBD1 (6 bases). The starting material was CD4+ or CD8+ T cells sorted from blood, obtained in a trial of the OX40 agonist ivuxolimab. CDR3 in DNA: TGCGCCAGCAGTGTAGGGGGGGACCCGAGGCGTCAGCCCCAGCATTTT. This gives the protein CASSVGGDPRRQPQHF.